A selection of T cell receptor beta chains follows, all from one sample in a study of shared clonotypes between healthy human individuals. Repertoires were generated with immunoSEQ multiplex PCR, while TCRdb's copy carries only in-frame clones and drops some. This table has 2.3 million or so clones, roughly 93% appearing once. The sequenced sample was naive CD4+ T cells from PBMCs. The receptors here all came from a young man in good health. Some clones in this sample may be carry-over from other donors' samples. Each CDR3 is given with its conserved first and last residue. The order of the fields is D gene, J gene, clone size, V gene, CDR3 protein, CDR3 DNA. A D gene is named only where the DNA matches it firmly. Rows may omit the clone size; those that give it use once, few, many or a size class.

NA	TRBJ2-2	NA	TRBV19	CASTRPGRGVAGELFF	TGTGCCAGTACCCGGCCCGGCAGGGGTGTAGCCGGGGAGCTGTTTTTT
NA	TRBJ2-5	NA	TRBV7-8	CASSIPFANGETQYF	TGTGCCAGCAGTATCCCCTTCGCGAACGGAGAGACCCAGTACTTC
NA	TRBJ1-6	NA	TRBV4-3	CASSQDPARASSYNSPLHF	TGCGCCAGCAGCCAAGACCCCGCCCGAGCGAGCTCCTATAATTCACCCCTCCACTTT
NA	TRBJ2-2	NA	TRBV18	CASSPVASNTGELFF	TGTGCCAGCTCCCCCGTGGCGTCGAACACCGGGGAGCTGTTTTTT
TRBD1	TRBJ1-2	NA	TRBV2	CASTPRGGQVNYGYTF	TGTGCCAGCACCCCCCGGGGGGGACAGGTGAACTATGGCTACACCTTC
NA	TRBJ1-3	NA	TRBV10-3	CASRRAMSQRDTIYF	TGTGCCTCCCGCAGGGCTATGTCACAAAGGGACACCATATATTTT
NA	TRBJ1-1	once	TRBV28	CASSLRGSGEAFF	TGTGCCAGCAGTTTAAGGGGGAGTGGTGAAGCTTTCTTT
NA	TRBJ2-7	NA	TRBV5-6	CASSRSTGYSYEQYF	TGTGCCAGCAGCCGTTCAACAGGGTACAGCTACGAGCAGTACTTC
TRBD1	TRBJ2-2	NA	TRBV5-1	CASSLAATGATGELFF	TGCGCCAGCAGCTTGGCGGCGACAGGGGCTACCGGGGAGCTGTTTTTT
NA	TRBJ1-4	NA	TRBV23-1	CASRQGRGNEKLFF	TGCGCCAGCAGACAAGGCCGGGGAAATGAAAAACTGTTTTTT
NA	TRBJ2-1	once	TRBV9	CASSVGAGPYNEQFF	TGTGCCAGCAGCGTAGGTGCGGGCCCCTACAATGAGCAGTTCTTC
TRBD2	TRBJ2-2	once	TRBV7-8	CASSSLAGHTGELFF	TGTGCCAGCAGCTCATTAGCGGGGCACACCGGGGAGCTGTTTTTT
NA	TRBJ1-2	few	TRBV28	CASGNYGYTF	TGTGCCAGCGGGAACTATGGCTACACCTTC
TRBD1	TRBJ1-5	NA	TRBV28	CASSPPTGQNQPQHF	TGTGCCAGCAGTCCCCCGACAGGGCAAAATCAGCCCCAGCATTTT
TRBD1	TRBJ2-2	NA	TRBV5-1	CASSLPGQGSGTGELFF	TGCGCCAGCAGCTTGCCCGGACAGGGCTCGGGCACCGGGGAGCTGTTTTTT
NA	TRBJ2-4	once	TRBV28	CASSRGASRDIQYF	TGTGCCAGCAGTCGGGGGGCTAGCAGAGACATTCAGTACTTC
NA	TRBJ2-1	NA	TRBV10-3	CAIGTGGNEQFF	TGTGCCATCGGGACTGGTGGGAATGAGCAGTTCTTC
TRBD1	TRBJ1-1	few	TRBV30	CAWSVSGQGTSEAFF	TGTGCCTGGAGTGTAAGCGGACAGGGTACCTCTGAAGCTTTCTTT
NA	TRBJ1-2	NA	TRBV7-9	CASSLAGDGYTF	TGTGCCAGCAGCTTAGCCGGTGATGGCTACACCTTC
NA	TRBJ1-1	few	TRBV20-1	CSASGSTEAFF	TGCAGTGCTTCAGGGTCCACTGAAGCTTTCTTT
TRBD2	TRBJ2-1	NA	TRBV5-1	CASSLWTSPNEQFF	TGCGCCAGCAGCTTATGGACTAGCCCCAATGAGCAGTTCTTC
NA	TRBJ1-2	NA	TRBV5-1	CASSLVVGVDGYTF	TGCGCCAGCAGCTTGGTTGTAGGGGTCGACGGCTACACCTTC
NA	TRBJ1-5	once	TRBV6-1	CASSGLKGGSNQPQHF	TGTGCCAGCAGTGGGTTAAAGGGGGGTAGCAATCAGCCCCAGCATTTT
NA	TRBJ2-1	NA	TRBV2	CASIEASNEQFF	TGTGCCAGCATTGAGGCAAGCAATGAGCAGTTCTTC
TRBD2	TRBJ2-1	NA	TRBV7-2	CASNKPGTSGSHEQFF	TGTGCCAGCAACAAACCCGGGACTAGCGGGAGTCATGAGCAGTTCTTC
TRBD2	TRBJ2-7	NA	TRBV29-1	CSVTREGATKQYF	TGCAGCGTTACCAGGGAGGGAGCCACCAAGCAGTACTTC
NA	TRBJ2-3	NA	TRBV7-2	CASSFRGNTDTQYF	TGTGCCAGCAGCTTCCGGGGAAACACAGATACGCAGTATTTT
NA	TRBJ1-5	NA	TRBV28	CASSLVTQPQHF	TGTGCCAGCAGTTTAGTAACTCAGCCCCAGCATTTT